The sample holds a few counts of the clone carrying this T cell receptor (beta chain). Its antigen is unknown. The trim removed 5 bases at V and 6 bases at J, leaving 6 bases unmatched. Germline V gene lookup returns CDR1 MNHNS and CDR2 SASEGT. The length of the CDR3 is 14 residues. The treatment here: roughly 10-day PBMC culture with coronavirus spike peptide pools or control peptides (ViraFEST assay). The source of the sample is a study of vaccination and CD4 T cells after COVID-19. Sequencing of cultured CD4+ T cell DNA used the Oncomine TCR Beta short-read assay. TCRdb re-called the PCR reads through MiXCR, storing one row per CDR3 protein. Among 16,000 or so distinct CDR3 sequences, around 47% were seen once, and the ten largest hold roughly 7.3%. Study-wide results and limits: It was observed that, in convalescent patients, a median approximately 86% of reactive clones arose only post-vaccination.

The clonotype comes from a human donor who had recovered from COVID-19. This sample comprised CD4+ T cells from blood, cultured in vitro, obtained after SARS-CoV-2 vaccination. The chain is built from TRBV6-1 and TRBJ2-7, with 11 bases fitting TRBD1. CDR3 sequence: CASSRTGGAGEQYF. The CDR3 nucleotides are TGTGCCAGCAGTCGGACAGGGGGCGCGGGCGAGCAGTACTTC.